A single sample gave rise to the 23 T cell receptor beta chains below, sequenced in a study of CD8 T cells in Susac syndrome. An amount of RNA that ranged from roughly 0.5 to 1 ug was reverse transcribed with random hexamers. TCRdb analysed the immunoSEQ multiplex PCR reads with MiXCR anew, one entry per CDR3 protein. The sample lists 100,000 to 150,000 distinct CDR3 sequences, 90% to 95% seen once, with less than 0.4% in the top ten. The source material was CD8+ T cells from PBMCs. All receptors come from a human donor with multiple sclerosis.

The CDR3 loop reads CASRRLAGGIGKNIQYF. The CDR3, as DNA: TGTGCCAGCAGAAGACTAGCGGGGGGAATCGGCAAAAACATTCAGTACTTC. V and J are TRBV2 and TRBJ2-4, with 13 bases identical to TRBD2. Germline V gene lookup returns CDR1 SNHLY and CDR2 FYNNEI. This CDR3 region has 17 residues. J was trimmed by 3 bases and V by 6 bases; bases with no gene match: 8.

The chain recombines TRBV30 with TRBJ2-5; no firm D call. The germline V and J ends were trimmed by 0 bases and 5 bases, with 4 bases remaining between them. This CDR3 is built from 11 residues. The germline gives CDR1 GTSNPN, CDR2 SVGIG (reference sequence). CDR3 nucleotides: TGTGCCTGGAGTGTCTCCGAGACCCAGTACTTC. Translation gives CAWSVSETQYF.

CDR3 protein: CAWNTAGAEAFF. The CDR3 DNA sequence: TGTGCCTGGAATACCGCCGGGGCTGAAGCTTTCTTT. This chain uses TRBV30 with TRBJ1-1, with D unclear. With 4 bases removed from V and 6 bases from J, the gap between germline ends came to 12 bases. CDR1 GTSNPN and CDR2 SVGIG come from the germline V gene (reference sequence). The CDR3 runs to 12 residues.

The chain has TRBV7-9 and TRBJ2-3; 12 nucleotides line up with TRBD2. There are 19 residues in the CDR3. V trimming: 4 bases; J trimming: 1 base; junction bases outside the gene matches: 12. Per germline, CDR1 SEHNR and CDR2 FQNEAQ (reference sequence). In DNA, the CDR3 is TGTGCCAGCAGCTCCACACCACTAGCGGGAGGCCATCGCACAGATACGCAGTATTTT. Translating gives CASSSTPLAGGHRTDTQYF.

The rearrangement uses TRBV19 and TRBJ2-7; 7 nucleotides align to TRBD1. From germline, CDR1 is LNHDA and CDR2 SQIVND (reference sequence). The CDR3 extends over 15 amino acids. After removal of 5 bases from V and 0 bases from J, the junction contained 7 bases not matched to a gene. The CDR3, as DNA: TGTGCCAGTAGTTTCTCCGGGACAGCCTCCTACGAGCAGTACTTC. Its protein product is CASSFSGTASYEQYF.

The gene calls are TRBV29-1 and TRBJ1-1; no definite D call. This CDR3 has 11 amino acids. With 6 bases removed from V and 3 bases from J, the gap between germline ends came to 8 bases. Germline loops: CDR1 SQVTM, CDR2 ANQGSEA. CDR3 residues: CSVQTYTEAFF. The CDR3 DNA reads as TGCAGCGTGCAAACCTACACTGAAGCTTTCTTT.

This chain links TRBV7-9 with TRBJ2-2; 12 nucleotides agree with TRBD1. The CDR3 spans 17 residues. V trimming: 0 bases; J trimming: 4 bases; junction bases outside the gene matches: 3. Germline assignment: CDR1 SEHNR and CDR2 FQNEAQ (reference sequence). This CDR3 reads CASSLARDRGLTGELFF. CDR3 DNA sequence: TGTGCCAGCAGCTTAGCCCGGGACAGGGGGCTCACCGGGGAGCTGTTTTTT.

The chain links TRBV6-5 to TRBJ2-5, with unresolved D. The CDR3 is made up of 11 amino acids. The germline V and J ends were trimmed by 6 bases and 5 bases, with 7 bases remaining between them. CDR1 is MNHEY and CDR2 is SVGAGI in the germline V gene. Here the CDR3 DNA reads TGTGCCAGCAGCTATTTGGAGACCCAGTACTTC. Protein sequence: CASSYLETQYF.

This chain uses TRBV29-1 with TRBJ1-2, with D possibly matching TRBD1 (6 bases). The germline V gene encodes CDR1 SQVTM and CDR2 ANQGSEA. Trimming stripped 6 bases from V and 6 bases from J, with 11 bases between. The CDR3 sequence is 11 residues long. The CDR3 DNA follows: TGCAGCGTCCCGACAGGAAATGGCTACACCTTC. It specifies CSVPTGNGYTF.

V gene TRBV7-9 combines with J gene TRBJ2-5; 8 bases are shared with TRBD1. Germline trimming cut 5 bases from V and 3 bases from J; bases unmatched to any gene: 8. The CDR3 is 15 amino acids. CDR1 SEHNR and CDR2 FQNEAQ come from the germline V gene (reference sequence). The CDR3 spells CASSPTRGPEETQYF. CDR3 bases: TGTGCCAGCAGCCCCACCAGGGGGCCTGAAGAGACCCAGTACTTC.

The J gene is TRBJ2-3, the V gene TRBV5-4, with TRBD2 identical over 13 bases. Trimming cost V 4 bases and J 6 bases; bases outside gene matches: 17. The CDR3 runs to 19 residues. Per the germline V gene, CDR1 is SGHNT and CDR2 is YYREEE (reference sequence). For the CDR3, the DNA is TGTGCCAGCAGCCCACTGCTATCGACTAGCGGGGGGCCGAAGGATACGCAGTATTTT. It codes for CASSPLLSTSGGPKDTQYF. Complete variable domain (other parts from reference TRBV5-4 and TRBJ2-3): ETGVTQSPTHLIKTRGQQVTLRCSSQSGHNTVSWYQQALGQGPQFIFQYYREEENGRGNFPPRFSGLQFPNYSSELNVNALELDDSALYLCASSPLLSTSGGPKDTQYFGPGTRLTVL.

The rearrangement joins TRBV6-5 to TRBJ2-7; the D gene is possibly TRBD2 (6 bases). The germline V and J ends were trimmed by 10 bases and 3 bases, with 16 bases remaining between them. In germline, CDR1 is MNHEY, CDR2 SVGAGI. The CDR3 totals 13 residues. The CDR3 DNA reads TGTGCCACGGGAGAGAGGGAGATCTACGAGCAGTACGTC. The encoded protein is CATGEREIYEQYV.

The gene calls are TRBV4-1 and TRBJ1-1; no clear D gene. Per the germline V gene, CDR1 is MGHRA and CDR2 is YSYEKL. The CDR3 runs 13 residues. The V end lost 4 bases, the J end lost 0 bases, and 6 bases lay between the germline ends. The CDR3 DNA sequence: TGCGCCAGCAGCCCCCGGATGAACACTGAAGCTTTCTTT. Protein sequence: CASSPRMNTEAFF.

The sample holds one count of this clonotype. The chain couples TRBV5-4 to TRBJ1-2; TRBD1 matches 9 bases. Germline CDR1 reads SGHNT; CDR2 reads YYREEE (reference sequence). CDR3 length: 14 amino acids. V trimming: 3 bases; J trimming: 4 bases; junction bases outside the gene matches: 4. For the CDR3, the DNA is TGTGCCAGCAGCTATCGGACAGGGGCCTATGGCTACACCTTC. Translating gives CASSYRTGAYGYTF.

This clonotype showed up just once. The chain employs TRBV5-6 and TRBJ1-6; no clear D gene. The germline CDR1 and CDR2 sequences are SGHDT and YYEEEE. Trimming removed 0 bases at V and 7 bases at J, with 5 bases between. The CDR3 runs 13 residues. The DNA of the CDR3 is TGTGCCAGCAGCTTGGCTGGAAATTCACCCCTCCACTTT. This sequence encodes CASSLAGNSPLHF.

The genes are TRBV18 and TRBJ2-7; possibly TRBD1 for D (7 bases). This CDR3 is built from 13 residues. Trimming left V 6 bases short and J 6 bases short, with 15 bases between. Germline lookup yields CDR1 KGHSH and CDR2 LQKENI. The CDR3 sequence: CASSPRRGREQYV. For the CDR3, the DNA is TGTGCCAGCTCGCCTCGGAGGGGGCGCGAGCAGTACGTC.

The CDR3 loop reads CASSPGAGEETQYF. DNA of the CDR3: TGTGCCAGCAGTCCGGGGGCAGGGGAAGAGACCCAGTACTTC. V and J are TRBV3-1 and TRBJ2-5, with D perhaps assigned TRBD1 or TRBD2 (6 bases each). Germline CDR1 LGHDT, CDR2 YNNKEL (reference sequence). This CDR3 region has 14 residues. V lost 6 bases to trimming and J lost 3 bases, with 14 bases between them.

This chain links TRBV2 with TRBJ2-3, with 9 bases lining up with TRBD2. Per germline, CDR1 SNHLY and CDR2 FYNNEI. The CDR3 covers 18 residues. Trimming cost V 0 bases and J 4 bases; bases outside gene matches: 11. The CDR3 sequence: CASSEAQGSGSVADTQYF. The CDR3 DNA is TGTGCCAGCAGTGAAGCTCAGGGTAGCGGGAGTGTCGCAGATACGCAGTATTTT.

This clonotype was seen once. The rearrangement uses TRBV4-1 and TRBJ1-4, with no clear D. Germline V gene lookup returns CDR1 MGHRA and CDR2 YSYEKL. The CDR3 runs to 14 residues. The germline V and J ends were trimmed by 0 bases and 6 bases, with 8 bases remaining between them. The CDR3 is CASSQETADEKLFF. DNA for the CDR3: TGCGCCAGCAGCCAAGAGACGGCGGATGAAAAACTGTTTTTT.

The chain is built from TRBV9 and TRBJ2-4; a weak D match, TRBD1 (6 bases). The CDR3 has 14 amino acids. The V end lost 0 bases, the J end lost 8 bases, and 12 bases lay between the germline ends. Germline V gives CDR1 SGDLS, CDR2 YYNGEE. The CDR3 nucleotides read TGTGCCAGCAGCGTAGCAGGGGACGGGGACATTCAGTACTTC. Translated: CASSVAGDGDIQYF.

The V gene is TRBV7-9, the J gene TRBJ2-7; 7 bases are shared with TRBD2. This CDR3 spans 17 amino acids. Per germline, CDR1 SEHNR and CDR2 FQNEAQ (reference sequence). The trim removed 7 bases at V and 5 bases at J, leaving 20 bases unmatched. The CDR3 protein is CASTTDRGRERRNEQYF. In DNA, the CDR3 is TGTGCCAGCACCACTGATCGTGGGAGGGAGAGGAGGAACGAGCAGTACTTC.

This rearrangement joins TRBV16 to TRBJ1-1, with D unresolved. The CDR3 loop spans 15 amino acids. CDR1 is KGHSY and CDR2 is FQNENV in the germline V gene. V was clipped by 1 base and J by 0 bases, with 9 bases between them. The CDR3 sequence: CASSQFLGMNTEAFF. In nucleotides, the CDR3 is TGTGCCAGCAGCCAATTTTTAGGGATGAACACTGAAGCTTTCTTT.

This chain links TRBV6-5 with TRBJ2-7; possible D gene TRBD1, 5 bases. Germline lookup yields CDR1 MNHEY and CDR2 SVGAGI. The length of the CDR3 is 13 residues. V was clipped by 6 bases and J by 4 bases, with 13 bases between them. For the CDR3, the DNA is TGTGCCAGCAGCCCCAAGGGGCGTTACGAGCAGTACTTC. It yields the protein CASSPKGRYEQYF.